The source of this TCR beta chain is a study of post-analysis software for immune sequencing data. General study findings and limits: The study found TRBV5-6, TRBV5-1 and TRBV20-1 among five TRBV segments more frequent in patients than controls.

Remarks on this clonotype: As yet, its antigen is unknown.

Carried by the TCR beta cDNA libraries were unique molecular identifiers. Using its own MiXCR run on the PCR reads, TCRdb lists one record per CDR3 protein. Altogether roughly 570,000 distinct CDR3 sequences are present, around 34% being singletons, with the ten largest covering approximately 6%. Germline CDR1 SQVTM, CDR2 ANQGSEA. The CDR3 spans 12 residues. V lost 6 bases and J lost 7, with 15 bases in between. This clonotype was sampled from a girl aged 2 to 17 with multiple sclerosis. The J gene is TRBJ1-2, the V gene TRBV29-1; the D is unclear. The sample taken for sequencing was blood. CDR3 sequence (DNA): TGCAGCGTACAACCCCAGGAGCGTGGCTACACCTTC. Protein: CSVQPQERGYTF. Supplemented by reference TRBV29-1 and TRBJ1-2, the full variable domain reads SAVISQKPSRDICQRGTSLTIQCQVDSQVTMMFWYRQQPGQSLTLIATANQGSEATYESGFVIDKFPISRPNLTFSTLTVSNMSPEDSSIYLCSVQPQERGYTFGSGTRLTVV.